This T cell receptor (beta chain) was found in a study of blood T cell repertoires in COVID-19. Study as a whole: The cDNA or gDNA used as material had been derived from T cells, B-cell-depleted T cells, or PBMCs.

In the authors' workflow: The assay estimated nucleated cells by amplifying reference gene primers. Generated by immunoSEQ multiplex PCR, the TCRdb table keeps only in-frame clones and is missing some. D and trimming come from the DNA, and the V and J calls and clone size come from that table. The sample lists more than 250,000 clones; about 88% were seen once. The CDR3 runs 14 residues. V lost 6 bases to trimming and J lost 2 bases; unmatched junction nucleotides: 6. Germline CDR1 is SGHNT and CDR2 is YENEEA. This clone was recorded once. The source is a man between 18 and 29 years old with active or convalescent COVID-19. Sequencing was done on a sample of peripheral blood. The chain carries TRBV11-3 and TRBJ1-2, with TRBD1 identical over 7 bases. CDR3 protein: CASSPQGGNYGYTF. DNA for the CDR3: TGTGCCAGCAGTCCGCAGGGGGGCAACTATGGCTACACCTTC.